This entry is about one TCR beta chain. After removal of 2 bases from V and 7 bases from J, the junction contained 7 bases not matched to a gene. This CDR3 is built from 15 residues. The germline gives CDR1 SQVTM, CDR2 ANQGSEA. Only in-frame clones appear in the TCRdb table, and some are missing; sequencing was by immunoSEQ multiplex PCR. Among more than 110,000 clones, approximately 80% were seen once, and the ten largest hold approximately 9%. These data are taken from a study of blood T cell repertoires in COVID-19. As for the study in general: In each case, the material was cDNA or gDNA derived from T cells, B-cell-depleted T cells, or PBMCs.

Sequenced input: peripheral blood. The rearrangement uses TRBV29-1 and TRBJ1-5; 11 nucleotides match TRBD1. This receptor was taken from a woman of 80 years or more in a cohort sampled during active or convalescent COVID-19. The CDR3 bases are TGCAGCGTTGAAATCTCTGGGACAGGGGGGCAGCCCCAGCATTTT. Residues: CSVEISGTGGQPQHF.